This TCR beta chain is drawn from a study of T cell repertoires in cytomegalovirus infection. Regarding the study as a whole: HLA-C-restricted CMV clonotypes gave the most frequent clonotype in two of eight donors.

TCRdb recomputed calls from the reads with MiXCR, one row per CDR3 protein. The table lists 250,000 to 300,000 distinct CDR3 sequences, about a sixth of them singletons. With respect to this clonotype: The antigen is not known.

CDR3 size: 14 residues. Trimming removed 8 bases from V and 0 bases from J, with 8 bases in between. This chain uses TRBV12-3 or TRBV12-4 with TRBJ2-6, with D unresolved. The material sequenced was CD8+ T cells from PBMCs. The sequence was collected from a human donor in good health (CMV status not recorded). Some clones in this sample may be carry-over from other donors' samples. The DNA for the CDR3 is TGTGCCAGCTCCCGCCTCTCTGGGGCCAACGTCCTGACTTTC. This translates into CASSRLSGANVLTF.